These 25 T cell receptor beta chains came from one sample sequenced in a study of blood T cell repertoires in COVID-19. TCRdb's copy holds only in-frame clones and misses some; the assay was immunoSEQ multiplex PCR. This table has 410,000 or so clones, roughly 85% appearing once. Material: peripheral blood. The receptors were sampled from a woman in her twenties or thirties with active or convalescent COVID-19.

The CDR3: CASRHTLASSTDTQYF. CDR3 sequence (DNA): TGCGCCAGCAGGCACACGCTAGCCTCCAGCACAGATACGCAGTATTTT. The chain links TRBV4-1 to TRBJ2-3; possibly TRBD2 for D (5 bases). This CDR3 has 16 residues. The ends were cut back, 6 bases at V and 0 bases at J, with 16 bases in the middle. Per germline, CDR1 MGHRA and CDR2 YSYEKL.

The chain employs TRBV3-1 (or the pseudogene TRBV3-2) and TRBJ2-2; D might be TRBD1 (5 bases). The V gene lost 1 base and the J gene lost 4 bases, with 7 bases spanning the gap. Germline V CDR1 and CDR2: LGHDT, YNNKEL (reference sequence). CDR3 length equals 14 residues. The CDR3 loop reads CASSQGGSTGELFF. The CDR3 nucleotides are TGTGCCAGCAGCCAAGGGGGCTCCACCGGGGAGCTGTTTTTT.

This chain connects TRBV3-1 (or the pseudogene TRBV3-2) to TRBJ2-4; TRBD1 matches 7 bases. Germline loops: CDR1 LGHDT, CDR2 YNNKEL (reference sequence). This CDR3 spans 15 amino acids. V shed 6 bases and J 2 bases; nucleotides not matched to a gene: 7. The DNA of the CDR3 is TGTGCCAGCAGTTACAGGGGTGAATCCAAAAACATTCAGTACTTC. Encoded protein: CASSYRGESKNIQYF.

The chain has TRBV7-9 and TRBJ2-1, with 8 bases fitting TRBD1. Germline V gives CDR1 SEHNR, CDR2 FQNEAQ (reference sequence). The CDR3 is 15 residues long. V dropped 4 bases and J dropped 5; count of bases not matched to a gene: 7. Written as DNA, the CDR3 is TGTGCCAGCAGCTCGCAGGGGGCATCCAACAATGAGCAGTTCTTC. Translating gives CASSSQGASNNEQFF.

J is TRBJ2-5 and V is TRBV5-1; no clear D. CDR3 length equals 16 residues. V was shortened by 2 bases and J by 3 bases, with 17 bases between the two germline ends. The germline CDR1 and CDR2 sequences are SGHRS and YFSETQ. CDR3 region: CASSFAAVSREETQYF. The CDR3 coding sequence is TGCGCCAGCAGCTTCGCCGCGGTCTCCCGGGAAGAGACCCAGTACTTC.

The rearrangement joins TRBV7-8 to TRBJ1-6; 8 bases line up with TRBD1. Germline V gene sequence: CDR1 SGHVS, CDR2 FQNEAQ. Trimming removed 5 bases from V and 3 bases from J; junction bases left unmatched: 6. The CDR3 sequence is 16 residues long. The CDR3 DNA sequence: TGTGCCAGCAGCCCAGGCGGACAGGGCTATAATTCACCCCTCCACTTT. It translates to CASSPGGQGYNSPLHF.

The chain uses TRBV6-6 and TRBJ2-5; possible D gene TRBD2, 6 bases. Germline assignment: CDR1 MNHNY and CDR2 SVGAGI (reference sequence). With 0 bases removed from V and 5 bases from J, the gap between germline ends came to 13 bases. The CDR3 consists of 15 residues. The CDR3 DNA reads TGTGCCAGCAGTTACTCTAGACTAGTTCGTGAGACCCAGTACTTC. This codes for CASSYSRLVRETQYF.

The J gene is TRBJ1-2, the V gene TRBV5-5, with 12 bases matching TRBD1. This CDR3 has 19 residues. V shed 0 bases and J 0 bases; nucleotides not matched to a gene: 9. CDR1 is SGHKS, CDR2 YYEKEE, per germline (reference sequence). The CDR3 DNA reads TGTGCCAGCAGCTTGGGAGGAGGGACAGGGGGCGCCTCTAACTATGGCTACACCTTC. Its translation is CASSLGGGTGGASNYGYTF.

A single count supports this clone. This chain connects TRBV7-9 to TRBJ2-7, with 9 bases fitting TRBD2. J was trimmed by 6 bases and V by 5 bases; bases with no gene match: 11. The CDR3 is made up of 15 amino acids. CDR1 and CDR2 (germline): SEHNR, FQNEAQ (reference sequence). The CDR3 loop is CASSTEREAISEQYF. CDR3 nucleotides: TGTGCCAGCAGCACGGAGCGGGAGGCTATTTCCGAGCAGTACTTC.

The chain has TRBV7-9 and TRBJ1-3, with 8 bases matching TRBD1. The CDR3 runs 16 residues. From germline, CDR1 is SEHNR and CDR2 FQNEAQ (reference sequence). With V trimmed by 5 bases and J by 1 base, 7 bases remained unmatched. This CDR3 is CASSIDRGGSGNTIYF. Here the CDR3 DNA reads TGTGCCAGCAGCATAGACAGGGGAGGTTCTGGAAACACCATATATTTT.

J is TRBJ2-4 and V is TRBV19; 7 bases line up with TRBD2. Germline V lookup: CDR1 LNHDA, CDR2 SQIVND (reference sequence). The CDR3 loop spans 20 amino acids. Trimming at V came to 3 bases and at J to 1 base, leaving 18 bases not matched to a gene. CDR3 sequence reads: CASSMGRGGGRMTAKNIQYF. The CDR3, as DNA: TGTGCCAGTAGTATGGGGAGGGGCGGGGGAAGGATGACGGCCAAAAACATTCAGTACTTC.

This clone was seen a handful of times. The chain uses TRBV4-1 and TRBJ2-7, with D unclear. Germline lookup yields CDR1 MGHRA and CDR2 YSYEKL. This CDR3 has 13 amino acids. The germline V and J ends were trimmed by 5 bases and 3 bases, with 11 bases remaining between them. DNA of the CDR3: TGCGCCAGCAGCTCACAGATTTTCTACGAGCAGTACTTC. Encoded protein: CASSSQIFYEQYF.

This sequence joins TRBV2 and TRBJ1-3; TRBD1 matches at 7 bases. With 7 bases clipped from V and 6 bases from J, the junction kept 6 bases outside the gene matches. The CDR3 is 13 residues long. Germline CDR1 is SNHLY and CDR2 is FYNNEI. CDR3 region: CASKAEGANTIYF. The CDR3 region has the DNA TGTGCCAGCAAGGCTGAGGGGGCAAACACCATATATTTT.

The chain joins TRBV20-1 to TRBJ2-7; TRBD2 is a possible D gene (7 bases). Trimming shortened V by 3 bases and J by 7 bases, and 16 bases separated the two germline ends. Germline V gene sequence: CDR1 DFQATT, CDR2 SNEGSKA (reference sequence). The CDR3 spans 13 residues. This CDR3 reads CSASRGGGNEQYF. CDR3 in DNA: TGCAGTGCTAGTCGTGGGGGGGGCAATGAGCAGTACTTC.

The V and J genes are TRBV3-1 (or the pseudogene TRBV3-2) and TRBJ2-3; 12 nucleotides line up with TRBD2. The germline gives CDR1 LGHDT, CDR2 YNNKEL (reference sequence). J gave up 7 bases and V 1 base, and 12 bases lay outside the gene matches. The CDR3 extends over 18 amino acids. The DNA for the CDR3 is TGTGCCAGCAGCCAAGGGAGACTAGCGGGAGAGGGTTTGAATACGCAGTATTTT. It is translated as CASSQGRLAGEGLNTQYF.

This chain connects TRBV6-1 to TRBJ1-5; D perhaps matches TRBD1 (5 bases). Trimming stripped 2 bases from V and 2 bases from J, with 7 bases between. The length of the CDR3 is 14 residues. The germline V gene encodes CDR1 MNHNS and CDR2 SASEGT. The CDR3 DNA reads TGTGCCAGCAGTGAATTGACAGGCAATCAGCCCCAGCATTTT. Translation gives CASSELTGNQPQHF.

Turning to this clone: At the DNA level, this CDR3 is encoded by other sequences in the same sample as well. The J gene is TRBJ2-1, the V gene TRBV5-1, with 14 bases lining up with TRBD2. Germline-derived CDR1 and CDR2 are SGHRS and YFSETQ. This CDR3 region has 16 residues. With V trimmed by 4 bases and J by 1 base, 1 base remained unmatched. This CDR3 is CASSRTSGGSYNEQFF. The CDR3 DNA reads TGCGCCAGCAGCCGGACTAGCGGGGGGTCCTACAATGAGCAGTTCTTC.

This clone has just a few counts. The V call is TRBV21-1, the J call TRBJ1-6; no DNA check was done on the table's D call, TRBD1. TRBV21-1 is a listed pseudogene. This CDR3 is built from 15 residues. CDR3 DNA sequence: TGTGCCAGCAGCGGCAACAGGGGATTGAATTCACCCCTCCACTTT. It is translated as CASSGNRGLNSPLHF.

The CDR3 DNA reads TGTGCCAGCAGCGTCAGTGGCTATGGCTACACCTTC. Protein sequence: CASSVSGYGYTF. V is TRBV7-8 and J is TRBJ1-2; D is unclear. The germline CDR1 and CDR2 sequences are SGHVS and FQNEAQ. This CDR3 spans 12 amino acids. V was clipped by 5 bases and J by 4 bases, with 8 bases between them.

This clone was detected only once. The chain recombines TRBV6-5 with TRBJ2-1, with D perhaps TRBD2 (6 bases). The germline gives CDR1 MNHEY, CDR2 SVGAGI. V lost 6 bases and J 0 bases, leaving 12 bases between the germline ends. CDR3 length: 15 amino acids. The CDR3 region has the DNA TGTGCCAGCAGGGACGGGAGACGCTCCTACAATGAGCAGTTCTTC. This gives the protein CASRDGRRSYNEQFF.

Written as DNA, the CDR3 is TGCGCCAGCAGCCAAGTTGCGGCTAACTATGGCTACACCTTC. Its translation is CASSQVAANYGYTF. The chain has TRBV4-1 and TRBJ1-2; D is undetermined. The CDR3 is made up of 14 amino acids. CDR1 and CDR2 from the germline V gene are MGHRA and YSYEKL. Trimming took off 1 base at V and 0 bases at J, with 6 bases between the two ends.

The rearrangement links TRBV7-9 to TRBJ1-5; D is undetermined. The germline V gene has CDR1 SEHNR and CDR2 FQNEAQ (reference sequence). This CDR3 is built from 16 residues. V lost 1 base, J lost 2 bases, and 12 bases lay in between. This CDR3 reads CASSLGPGMGNQPQHF. The CDR3 DNA is TGTGCCAGCAGCTTAGGACCGGGGATGGGCAATCAGCCCCAGCATTTT.

This chain uses TRBV7-9 with TRBJ1-1, with 10 bases that match TRBD1. CDR3 size: 18 residues. Germline CDR1 SEHNR, CDR2 FQNEAQ (reference sequence). The V gene end was trimmed by 1 base and the J gene end by 5 bases; junction bases not matched to a gene: 13. The CDR3 coding sequence is TGTGCCAGCAGCTTAGATTCGGGACAGGGGATTTTGGGGACTGAAGCTTTCTTT. Its translation is CASSLDSGQGILGTEAFF.

V and J are TRBV25-1 and TRBJ1-2; 9 nucleotides agree with TRBD1. This CDR3 is built from 13 residues. The V and J ends lost 5 bases and 4 bases, in that order; junction bases with no gene match: 2. The V gene's germline CDR1 is MGHDK and CDR2 SYGVNS. The CDR3, as DNA: TGTGCCAGCAGTCGGACAGGGGCCTATGGCTACACCTTC. Its protein is CASSRTGAYGYTF.

V and J are TRBV6-5 and TRBJ1-1; D perhaps matches TRBD1 (6 bases). Trimming took off 6 bases at V and 0 bases at J, with 11 bases between the two ends. From germline, CDR1 is MNHEY and CDR2 SVGAGI. CDR3 length: 14 amino acids. CDR3 nucleotides: TGTGCCAGCAGAGGCAGGGGCTTGAACACTGAAGCTTTCTTT. Translation gives CASRGRGLNTEAFF.